The 27 T cell receptor beta chains in this list originate from one sample, sequenced in a study of cytomegalovirus exposure and HLA in healthy donors. Researchers ran the PCR with 60 Vbeta and 13 Jbeta primers. TCRdb's copy holds only in-frame clones and misses some; the assay was immunoSEQ multiplex PCR. The sample yields 150,000 or so clones, 65% to 80% seen once. Sequencing was performed on PBMCs. These receptors were collected from a middle-aged man in good health and CMV-seropositive.

V and J are TRBV7-9 and TRBJ2-1; weak D call: TRBD2 (6 bases). This CDR3 comprises 16 residues. Looked up from germline, CDR1 is SEHNR and CDR2 is FQNEAQ (reference sequence). Trimming pared 4 bases from V and 0 bases from J, leaving 13 bases between. The CDR3 DNA is TGTGCCAGCAGCTCGAATAGCGGAAGCTCCTACAATGAGCAGTTCTTC. Its translation: CASSSNSGSSYNEQFF.

The J gene is TRBJ2-3, the V gene TRBV7-2; 7 positions agree with TRBD2. The CDR3 runs to 19 residues. Trimming took 3 bases from V and 7 from J; bases not matched to a gene: 22. Per germline, CDR1 SGHTA and CDR2 FQGNSA. CDR3 region: CASSFAQGLAAQAGNTQYF. As DNA, the CDR3 is TGTGCCAGCAGCTTCGCCCAAGGGTTAGCGGCCCAAGCGGGGAATACGCAGTATTTT.

A few counts support this clone. The rearrangement uses TRBV18 and TRBJ2-7; TRBD2 agrees at 7 bases. The CDR3 is 15 amino acids. CDR1 is KGHSH and CDR2 is LQKENI in the germline V gene. The V and J ends lost 6 bases and 4 bases, in that order; junction bases with no gene match: 12. As DNA, the CDR3 is TGTGCCAGCTCTTCGGCGGCTAGCGGCCAGTACGAGCAGTACTTC. It translates to CASSSAASGQYEQYF.

This clone was detected a few times. J is TRBJ1-2 and V is TRBV30; D gene ambiguous. The CDR3 consists of 16 residues. Germline values: CDR1 GTSNPN, CDR2 SVGIG (reference sequence). V was shortened by 5 bases and J by 1 base, with 20 bases between the two germline ends. The CDR3 DNA follows: TGTGCCTGGGTCGTTGGCAGTTCTTTATTTAACTATGGCTACACCTTC. Protein product: CAWVVGSSLFNYGYTF.

Regarding this clone: The same CDR3 also results from other DNA sequences found in this sample. The chain employs TRBV15 and TRBJ2-3; maybe TRBD1 (8 bases). Germline CDR1 is LNHNV and CDR2 is YYDKDF (reference sequence). Trimming pared 3 bases from V and 6 bases from J, leaving 16 bases between. The CDR3 sequence is 15 residues long. This CDR3 reads CATSSHDRGGDTQYF. CDR3 sequence (DNA): TGTGCCACCAGCAGTCACGACAGGGGAGGGGATACGCAGTATTTT.

This chain links TRBV7-8 with TRBJ1-4; D is possibly TRBD1 (5 bases). V shed 1 base and J shed 5 bases, with 11 bases lying between them. Germline V gene data show CDR1 as SGHVS and CDR2 as FQNEAQ. This CDR3 has 15 amino acids. CDR3 DNA sequence: TGTGCCAGCAGCTTAGTGGGGCGGAGAAATGAAAAACTGTTTTTT. The encoded protein is CASSLVGRRNEKLFF.

This clone was observed a single time. The CDR3 here is CASSEYKGQVDNEQYF. In nucleotides, the CDR3 is TGTGCCAGCAGTGAATATAAGGGACAGGTGGACAACGAGCAGTACTTC. V is TRBV25-1 and J is TRBJ2-7, with TRBD1 identical over 8 bases. Trimming at V came to 0 bases and at J to 5 bases, leaving 9 bases not matched to a gene. This CDR3 comprises 16 residues. Germline CDR1 MGHDK, CDR2 SYGVNS.

CDR3 loop: CASSLGGITDTQYF. In DNA, the CDR3 is TGTGCCAGCAGCTTGGGGGGGATCACAGATACGCAGTATTTT. The J gene is TRBJ2-3, the V gene TRBV13, with TRBD2 matching 7 bases. The J segment lost 2 bases and the V segment lost 3 bases, leaving 2 bases of the junction unmatched. Germline V CDR1 and CDR2: PRHDT, FYEKMQ (reference sequence). The CDR3 is 14 amino acids.

CDR3 nucleotides: TGCAGCCCCAGGATCCAAGAGACCCAGTACTTC. Its translation is CSPRIQETQYF. The J gene is TRBJ2-5, the V gene TRBV20-1; D uncertain. Germline loops: CDR1 DFQATT, CDR2 SNEGSKA (reference sequence). The CDR3 length is 11 residues.

About this clone itself: A read error may produce the germline difference seen at one junction end. In the same sample, other DNA sequences code for this CDR3. V is TRBV12-5 and J is TRBJ2-7, with TRBD2 as a possible D gene (5 bases). Germline CDR1 LGHNT, CDR2 FRNRAP. The CDR3 consists of 15 residues. CDR3 nucleotide sequence: TGCGCTAGTGGCGGCAGGACGGGAAGTTCCTACGAGCAGTACTTC. It encodes CASGGRTGSSYEQYF.

This chain connects TRBV21-1 to TRBJ1-4. TRBV21-1 is termed a pseudogene. This CDR3 region has 18 residues. Here the CDR3 DNA reads TGTGCCAGCTCCCGGGAGGGGGCGGACCCTGGAACTAATGAAAAACTGTTTTTT. This translates into CASSREGADPGTNEKLFF.

V usage is TRBV25-1 and J usage is TRBJ2-2, with D possibly TRBD1 on 5 matching bases. Germline V lookup: CDR1 MGHDK, CDR2 SYGVNS. The CDR3 consists of 15 residues. The ends were cut back, 2 bases at V and 3 bases at J, with 10 bases in the middle. The CDR3 bases are TGTGCCAGCAGTGAAGGGGCAGGTCACACCGGGGAGCTGTTTTTT. Amino acid sequence: CASSEGAGHTGELFF.

This clone has only one observation. The gene calls are TRBV5-8 and TRBJ1-4; D ambiguous. V was cut by 3 bases and J by 4 bases, with 16 bases left in between. In germline, CDR1 is SGHTS, CDR2 YDEGEE. This CDR3 has 16 amino acids. The CDR3 bases are TGTGCCAGCAGCTCGCGCGGCCGGGGAGGTAATGAAAAACTGTTTTTT. Translated, it gives CASSSRGRGGNEKLFF.

This clone has more than one count but fewer than ten. The gene calls are TRBV19 and TRBJ1-1; no firm D call. The V end lost 3 bases, the J end lost 4 bases, and 9 bases lay between the germline ends. The CDR3 extends over 13 amino acids. Germline assignment: CDR1 LNHDA and CDR2 SQIVND (reference sequence). The CDR3, as DNA: TGTGCCAGTAGTATTCGGCGGGGCACTGAAGCTTTCTTT. Translation: CASSIRRGTEAFF.

This chain joins TRBV28 and TRBJ2-3; D remains ambiguous. The V gene lost 1 base and the J gene lost 4 bases, with 9 bases spanning the gap. The CDR3 consists of 14 residues. Per germline, CDR1 MDHEN and CDR2 SYDVKM. The CDR3 is CASSLSGVPDTQYF. The CDR3 DNA reads TGTGCCAGCAGTTTATCCGGAGTCCCAGATACGCAGTATTTT.

To note about this clone: One end of the junction does not line up with germline, which may come from a read error. The genes are TRBV11-2 and TRBJ2-6; 9 bases line up with TRBD1. The germline V gene has CDR1 SGHAT and CDR2 FQNNGV. The length of the CDR3 is 18 residues. Here the CDR3 reads CASSSNRGRLFGANGLTF. The CDR3 region has the DNA TGTGCCAGCAGCAGCAACAGGGGGCGATTGTTTGGGGCCAACGGCCTGACTTTC.

This clone turned up a few times. The V call is TRBV4-1, the J call TRBJ1-2; no firm D call. Germline assignment: CDR1 MGHRA and CDR2 YSYEKL. The V end lost 1 base, the J end lost 4 bases, and 13 bases lay between the germline ends. The CDR3 sequence is 15 residues long. This CDR3 is CASSQGMRSTYGYTF. The CDR3 region has the DNA TGCGCCAGCAGCCAAGGAATGAGGTCGACCTATGGCTACACCTTC.

Notes on this clone: One end of the junction fails to match germline, which may point to a read error. CDR3 residues: CASNEYRGRDEQYF. The CDR3 DNA reads TGTGCCAGCAATGAATACAGGGGTAGGGACGAGCAGTACTTC. This chain joins TRBV2 and TRBJ2-7, with 7 positions matching TRBD1. The length of the CDR3 is 14 residues. Looked up from germline, CDR1 is SNHLY and CDR2 is FYNNEI.

The CDR3 sequence is CASSPGTSGQETQYF. DNA of the CDR3: TGTGCCAGCAGCCCCGGGACTAGCGGACAAGAGACCCAGTACTTC. V gene TRBV7-9 combines with J gene TRBJ2-5; 11 positions agree with TRBD2. Germline CDR1 is SEHNR and CDR2 is FQNEAQ (reference sequence). CDR3 size: 15 residues. V shed 5 bases, J shed 2 bases, and the junction held 4 bases outside the gene matches.

Here the CDR3 DNA reads TGCGCCAGCAGCTTGGACCCGACAGGGTCCAACGTCCTGACTTTC. It is translated as CASSLDPTGSNVLTF. This chain connects TRBV5-1 to TRBJ2-6, with TRBD1 matching 7 bases. V dropped 0 bases and J dropped 8; count of bases not matched to a gene: 5. The CDR3 is 15 amino acids. Germline V gene data show CDR1 as SGHRS and CDR2 as YFSETQ.

This clone was counted between two and nine times. The rearrangement uses TRBV6-6 and TRBJ2-5, with D possibly matching TRBD2 (5 bases). The CDR3 runs 15 residues. V gave up 5 bases and J gave up 5 bases, with 18 bases separating them. Germline loops: CDR1 MNHNY, CDR2 SVGAGI (reference sequence). CDR3 nucleotide sequence: TGTGCCAGCAGTCTCAGGAACGACAAGCGGGAGACCCAGTACTTC. Translated: CASSLRNDKRETQYF.

The gene calls are TRBV6-6 and TRBJ2-2; D may be TRBD2 (6 bases). CDR1 is MNHNY, CDR2 SVGAGI, per germline (reference sequence). V dropped 6 bases and J dropped 5 bases, with 10 bases sitting between them. This CDR3 is built from 13 residues. CDR3 sequence reads: CASSEGGTGELFF. As DNA, the CDR3 is TGTGCCAGCAGCGAGGGAGGAACCGGGGAGCTGTTTTTT.

The chain recombines TRBV6-1 with TRBJ2-1, with unresolved D. V lost 3 bases to trimming and J lost 10 bases, with 7 bases between them. Germline V gene sequence: CDR1 MNHNS, CDR2 SASEGT. The CDR3 runs 11 residues. CDR3 coding DNA: TGTGCCAGCAGTGATTGGGCCGAGCAGTTCTTC. Protein product: CASSDWAEQFF.

The chain recombines TRBV5-1 with TRBJ1-3, with D unresolved. Germline lookup yields CDR1 SGHRS and CDR2 YFSETQ. Trimming pared 0 bases from V and 0 bases from J, leaving 4 bases between. The CDR3 extends over 14 amino acids. DNA for the CDR3: TGCGCCAGCAGCTTGGGGCCCTCTGGAAACACCATATATTTT. The encoded protein is CASSLGPSGNTIYF.

This clone occurred a few times. This chain joins TRBV6-5 and TRBJ1-2; D is perhaps TRBD1 (6 bases). Trimming pared 4 bases from V and 8 bases from J, leaving 11 bases between. The CDR3 runs 12 residues. The germline V gene has CDR1 MNHEY and CDR2 SVGAGI. CDR3 DNA: TGTGCCAGCAGTTTGGGGGGGGCGGGCTACACCTTC. Its translation: CASSLGGAGYTF.

The gene calls are TRBV6-1 and TRBJ2-3; D unclear. Germline CDR1 and CDR2: MNHNS and SASEGT. The CDR3 loop spans 16 amino acids. The V gene lost 1 base and the J gene lost 2 bases, with 13 bases spanning the gap. The CDR3 DNA reads TGTGCCAGCAGTGAAGTTGACGGGTTGAACACAGATACGCAGTATTTT. Translating gives CASSEVDGLNTDTQYF.

This clone was picked up a small number of times. The rearrangement joins TRBV7-2 to TRBJ2-1, with D possibly TRBD1 on 7 matching bases. The V gene's germline CDR1 is SGHTA and CDR2 FQGNSA. The V end was cut by 2 bases, the J end by 10 bases, with 24 bases between. This CDR3 is built from 17 residues. The CDR3 coding sequence is TGTGCCAGCAGCTTAAACCCCGGAGGGGGCCCCAGTGGGGAGCAGTTCTTC. Translation gives CASSLNPGGGPSGEQFF.